Sequencing of this T cell receptor beta chain was carried out in a study of T cell responses to AZD1222 COVID-19 vaccine. CDR3 size: 15 residues. Germline V lookup: CDR1 SGHTA, CDR2 FQGNSA. V was shortened by 5 bases and J by 4 bases, with 14 bases between the two germline ends. Findings and limits, study-wide: The peak T cell response came first, and repertoires were sampled only after it. The donors showed a predominance of white British ancestry and of females, with possible underestimation of clonal diversity. With two AZD1222 doses given, Spike-specific TCR breadth and depth both rose. Distributed over spike, vaccine-associated CD4 TCRs predominated at 160-218 and 743-854.

Concerning this clone: Its antigen is as yet unknown.

Produced via immunoSEQ multiplex PCR; TCRdb's table is partial and in-frame only. The sample holds fewer than 150,000 clones, about 87% seen once. The sample was peripheral blood, taken 28 days after the second AZD1222 dose. The V call is TRBV7-2, the J call TRBJ2-2; D is perhaps TRBD1 (5 bases). This receptor was taken from an adult who received the AZD1222 COVID-19 vaccine. CDR3 coding DNA: TGTGCCAGCAGCCCGGCAGGGCCGGGCACCGGGGAGCTGTTTTTT. It yields the protein CASSPAGPGTGELFF.